The 21 T cell receptor beta chains given below trace back to one sample, sequenced in a study of vaccination effects on CD4 cells after COVID-19 (dated by TCRdb to between 2020 and 2023). In the ViraFEST assay, PBMC were stimulated with viral peptide pools, and antigen-specific CD4+ T cell clonotypes were then identified by expansion using TCR sequencing. After more than 9 days of culture, CD4+ T cells were isolated with the EasySep CD4+ T cell isolation kit. Convalescent patients had PCR-confirmed SARS-CoV-2 infection between March and December 2020, before Alpha, Beta and Delta variants emerged in the United States. Libraries were prepared through the immunoSEQ multiplex PCR assay. What TCRdb holds here is the immuneACCESS table cut down to in-frame rearrangements. Part of the clones is not present; checked against another copy, under half of the missing clones reflect an unresolved V gene, and the others are unexplained. This sample gives approximately 40,000 clones in total; 73% of them show up just once. The top ten hold 25% to 35% of the sample.

The antigens these receptors bind are not known. This specimen was CD4+ T cells from PBMCs cultured with a peptide pool, taken before COVID-19 vaccination. All receptors derive from a human donor who had a prior SARS-CoV-2 infection.

The chain has TRBV5-8 and TRBJ1-2; no clear D gene. Deletions cut 4 bases from V and 6 bases from J, with 10 bases between. Germline CDR1 is SGHTS and CDR2 is YDEGEE. The CDR3 extends over 12 amino acids. The CDR3 DNA sequence: TGTGCCAGCAGCGCGGGGAGGCATGGCTACACCTTC. Amino acids: CASSAGRHGYTF.

This clone was seen a few times. The chain is built from TRBV7-3 and TRBJ1-6; D call uncertain. Trimming stripped 0 bases from V and 11 bases from J, with 8 bases between. Germline V CDR1 and CDR2: SGHTA, FQGTGA. CDR3 length equals 13 residues. CDR3 sequence reads: CASSLTAETPLHF. CDR3 nucleotides: TGTGCCAGCAGCTTAACGGCAGAGACACCCCTCCACTTT.

The chain uses TRBV2 and TRBJ2-7, with TRBD1 matching 7 bases. Germline CDR1 reads SNHLY; CDR2 reads FYNNEI. V lost 7 bases, J lost 0 bases, and 6 bases stayed unmatched. The CDR3 has 14 amino acids. The CDR3, as DNA: TGTGCCAGCACCCGGCAGGGGGACTCCTACGAGCAGTACTTC. This translates into CASTRQGDSYEQYF.

The V call is TRBV6-1, the J call TRBJ2-5; D remains unclear. Germline lookup yields CDR1 MNHNS and CDR2 SASEGT. This CDR3 region has 12 residues. The V end lost 7 bases, the J end lost 2 bases, and 8 bases lay between the germline ends. The CDR3 bases are TGTGCCAGCACTGACCAACAAGAGACCCAGTACTTC. This codes for CASTDQQETQYF.

V and J are TRBV30 and TRBJ1-2; TRBD1 aligns across 11 bases. V gave up 2 bases and J gave up 9 bases; unmatched junction bases: 11. CDR1 and CDR2 from the germline V gene are GTSNPN and SVGIG (reference sequence). This CDR3 is built from 15 residues. In DNA form, the CDR3 reads TGTGCCTGGAGTCAATTAGGGGACAGGGGGGACCGCTACACCTTC. Protein: CAWSQLGDRGDRYTF.

V is TRBV5-1 and J is TRBJ2-3, with D possibly matching TRBD1 (6 bases). The germline V gene has CDR1 SGHRS and CDR2 YFSETQ. This CDR3 has 17 residues. The V end lost 1 base, the J end lost 6 bases, and 21 bases lay between the germline ends. CDR3 DNA: TGCGCCAGCAGCTTGACAGGGTCGGCGGCCGGGGTGGATACGCAGTATTTT. Translating gives CASSLTGSAAGVDTQYF.

This chain links TRBV6-5 with TRBJ2-3; 10 nucleotides align to TRBD2. With 6 bases clipped from V and 2 bases from J, the junction kept 5 bases outside the gene matches. This CDR3 region has 15 residues. CDR1 MNHEY and CDR2 SVGAGI come from the germline V gene. The CDR3 sequence is CASRTSGLDTDTQYF. The CDR3 bases are TGTGCCAGCAGGACTAGCGGGTTGGACACAGATACGCAGTATTTT.

J is TRBJ2-2 and V is TRBV28; possibly TRBD1 for D (5 bases). Germline V gives CDR1 MDHEN, CDR2 SYDVKM. V lost 2 bases and J lost 4, with 11 bases in between. CDR3 length: 15 amino acids. CDR3: CASSLAGLGTGELFF. The CDR3 bases are TGTGCCAGCAGTTTAGCAGGGCTCGGCACCGGGGAGCTGTTTTTT.

The CDR3 coding sequence is TGTGCCAGCAGCTTATCCCCTGGGCGGAATGAAAAACTGTTTTTT. Amino acids: CASSLSPGRNEKLFF. The chain employs TRBV11-1 and TRBJ1-4; D is unresolved. The CDR3 sequence is 15 residues long. Germline CDR1 SGHAT, CDR2 FQDESV (reference sequence). Deletions cut 2 bases from V and 5 bases from J, with 12 bases between.

The chain joins TRBV19 to TRBJ2-4, with 12 bases aligning to TRBD2. The CDR3 has 16 amino acids. J gave up 5 bases and V 3 bases, and 5 bases lay outside the gene matches. CDR1 LNHDA and CDR2 SQIVND come from the germline V gene (reference sequence). The CDR3, as DNA: TGTGCCAGTAGTATGTCTAGCGGGGGGGCAGAAAACATTCAGTACTTC. Translation: CASSMSSGGAENIQYF.

This chain links TRBV6-1 with TRBJ2-3; TRBD2 matches at 8 bases. V shed 2 bases and J 0 bases; nucleotides not matched to a gene: 4. Germline V gives CDR1 MNHNS, CDR2 SASEGT. This CDR3 is 16 amino acids long. DNA for the CDR3: TGTGCCAGCAGTGAAAGGGAGCGGGAGAGCACAGATACGCAGTATTTT. Translation gives CASSERERESTDTQYF.

The chain employs TRBV6-6 and TRBJ1-2; unclear D gene. Deletions cut 5 bases from V and 6 bases from J, with 16 bases between. This CDR3 has 14 residues. From germline, CDR1 is MNHNY and CDR2 SVGAGI (reference sequence). As DNA, the CDR3 is TGTGCCAGCAGTCCCGGGCTAACTGGCCATGGCTACACCTTC. Translated: CASSPGLTGHGYTF.

This clone turned up a few times. V is TRBV18 and J is TRBJ2-2; maybe TRBD1 (5 bases). The CDR3 consists of 13 residues. The V and J ends lost 4 bases and 4 bases respectively, with 7 bases between them. The germline V gene encodes CDR1 KGHSH and CDR2 LQKENI. CDR3 protein: CASSHDSTGELFF. In DNA, the CDR3 is TGTGCCAGCTCACATGACAGCACCGGGGAGCTGTTTTTT.

This clone was counted only a few times. The chain carries TRBV7-3 and TRBJ1-2; no definite D call. The germline V and J ends were trimmed by 5 bases and 4 bases, with 11 bases remaining between them. The CDR3 has 13 amino acids. Germline lookup yields CDR1 SGHTA and CDR2 FQGTGA. For the CDR3, the DNA is TGTGCCAGCAGCCCCACGGACGGCTATGGCTACACCTTC. Encoded protein: CASSPTDGYGYTF.

This sequence joins TRBV11-3 and TRBJ2-1; possible D gene TRBD2, 7 bases. This CDR3 is 12 amino acids long. Germline V gene lookup returns CDR1 SGHNT and CDR2 YENEEA. The germline V and J ends were trimmed by 4 bases and 9 bases, with 10 bases remaining between them. The CDR3 bases are TGTGCCAGCAGCTCAGGGGAGGGTGAGCAGTTCTTC. Translating gives CASSSGEGEQFF. The variable domain in full, completed from reference TRBV11-3 and TRBJ2-1, reads EAGVVQSPRYKIIEKKQPVAFWCNPISGHNTLYWYLQNLGQGPELLIRYENEEAVDDSQLPKDRFSAERLKGVDSTLKIQPAELGDSAVYLCASSSGEGEQFFGPGTRLTVL.

The gene calls are TRBV11-3 and TRBJ1-4, with D uncertain. V lost 1 base and J 5 bases, leaving 14 bases between the germline ends. The CDR3 has 16 residues. Germline V CDR1 and CDR2: SGHNT, YENEEA. The CDR3 nucleotides read TGTGCCAGCAGCTTAGTGACCGGGTCCCTAAATGAAAAACTGTTTTTT. This encodes CASSLVTGSLNEKLFF.

This clone was counted a single time. The genes are TRBV4-3 and TRBJ2-1; the match to TRBD2 covers 11 bases. The germline V gene encodes CDR1 LGHNA and CDR2 YSLEER. V shed 1 base and J 6 bases; nucleotides not matched to a gene: 8. The CDR3 totals 17 residues. CDR3 residues: CASSQAVLAGVGNEQFF. The CDR3 DNA is TGCGCCAGCAGCCAAGCAGTACTAGCGGGAGTTGGCAATGAGCAGTTCTTC.

The chain couples TRBV27 to TRBJ2-3, with TRBD2 matching over 8 bases. The germline V gene encodes CDR1 MNHEY and CDR2 SMNVEV (reference sequence). This CDR3 is 15 amino acids long. The J segment lost 0 bases and the V segment lost 5 bases, leaving 4 bases of the junction unmatched. The CDR3 bases are TGTGCCAGCAGTACAGGACTAGCTAGCACAGATACGCAGTATTTT. This encodes CASSTGLASTDTQYF.

The gene calls are TRBV9 and TRBJ2-2; possibly TRBD1 or TRBD2 for D (6 bases each). Germline CDR1 is SGDLS and CDR2 is YYNGEE. Trimming stripped 3 bases from V and 5 bases from J, with 17 bases between. The CDR3 extends over 16 amino acids. CDR3 sequence reads: CASSAHGGPGTGELFF. The CDR3 DNA sequence: TGTGCCAGCAGCGCCCATGGGGGGCCGGGGACCGGGGAGCTGTTTTTT.

The V gene is TRBV3-1 (or the pseudogene TRBV3-2), the J gene TRBJ1-1; D perhaps matches TRBD1 (5 bases). V gave up 1 base and J gave up 0 bases, with 12 bases separating them. CDR3 length: 16 amino acids. Per the germline V gene, CDR1 is LGHDT and CDR2 is YNNKEL (reference sequence). CDR3 residues: CASSQGGEGLNTEAFF. The CDR3 DNA sequence: TGTGCCAGCAGCCAAGGAGGGGAGGGGTTGAACACTGAAGCTTTCTTT.

CDR3 bases: TGTGCCAGCAGTGAGTTTGATACGCAGTATTTT. Protein: CASSEFDTQYF. The chain employs TRBV2 and TRBJ2-3; no clear D. Per the germline V gene, CDR1 is SNHLY and CDR2 is FYNNEI. V gave up 3 bases and J gave up 6 bases, with 4 bases separating them. The CDR3 extends over 11 amino acids.